One and the same sample provided the 29 T cell receptor beta chains below, sequenced in a study of blood T cell repertoires in COVID-19. The protocol was immunoSEQ multiplex PCR, while the TCRdb copy is restricted to in-frame clones and leaves out a portion. The sample carries about 75,000 clones, around 89% recorded once. The sequenced sample was peripheral blood. These receptors were obtained from a human donor in a cohort sampled during active COVID-19.

The V call is TRBV3-1 (or the pseudogene TRBV3-2), the J call TRBJ2-7; the match to TRBD2 covers 12 bases. CDR3 size: 18 residues. The V gene's germline CDR1 is LGHDT and CDR2 YNNKEL (reference sequence). The trim removed 1 base at V and 4 bases at J, leaving 11 bases unmatched. Here the CDR3 reads CASSQVTSGSRGGYEQYF. CDR3 DNA sequence: TGTGCCAGCAGCCAAGTGACTAGCGGGAGCCGCGGGGGTTACGAGCAGTACTTC.

This chain connects TRBV9 to TRBJ2-7; 10 nucleotides agree with TRBD1. V dropped 3 bases and J dropped 5; count of bases not matched to a gene: 5. The CDR3 is made up of 14 amino acids. The germline V gene has CDR1 SGDLS and CDR2 YYNGEE. The CDR3 DNA reads TGTGCCAGCAGCGCGGGACAGGGGAACAACGAGCAGTACTTC. Protein product: CASSAGQGNNEQYF.

The chain employs TRBV7-3 and TRBJ2-1, with 9 nucleotides matching TRBD2. Per germline, CDR1 SGHTA and CDR2 FQGTGA. The length of the CDR3 is 15 residues. Trimming took 1 base from V and 6 from J; bases not matched to a gene: 4. CDR3 in DNA: TGTGCCAGCAGCTTAAGCGGGGGGGAAACCAATGAGCAGTTCTTC. It translates to CASSLSGGETNEQFF.

CDR3 nucleotides: TGTGCCAGCTCCAGGGTACACAATGAGCAGTTCTTC. Protein sequence: CASSRVHNEQFF. The chain couples TRBV3-1 (or the pseudogene TRBV3-2) to TRBJ2-1; weak D call: TRBD1 (5 bases). V was shortened by 8 bases and J by 5 bases, with 10 bases between the two germline ends. CDR3 length: 12 residues. Looked up from germline, CDR1 is LGHDT and CDR2 is YNNKEL (reference sequence).

This sequence joins TRBV19 and TRBJ1-4; D unresolved. This CDR3 is built from 15 residues. Germline V lookup: CDR1 LNHDA, CDR2 SQIVND (reference sequence). V gave up 7 bases and J gave up 7 bases, with 19 bases separating them. The CDR3 DNA is TGTGCCAGTATCGGCCGGAGAGGGTGGGGTGAAAAACTGTTTTTT. Amino acids: CASIGRRGWGEKLFF.

This chain connects TRBV3-1 (or the pseudogene TRBV3-2) to TRBJ2-7; TRBD2 might be the D (6 bases). The CDR3 loop spans 11 amino acids. Germline lookup yields CDR1 LGHDT and CDR2 YNNKEL (reference sequence). The V end lost 8 bases, the J end lost 4 bases, and 9 bases lay between the germline ends. Here the CDR3 DNA reads TGTGCCAGCCAGGGACTTTACGAGCAGTACTTC. Its translation is CASQGLYEQYF.

This clone was seen a few times. The gene calls are TRBV3-1 (or the pseudogene TRBV3-2) and TRBJ2-7; 7 bases agree with TRBD2. Germline CDR1 is LGHDT and CDR2 is YNNKEL (reference sequence). Trimming cost V 1 base and J 2 bases; bases outside gene matches: 5. The CDR3 sequence is 15 residues long. Written as DNA, the CDR3 is TGTGCCAGCAGCCAAGGCCTAGCGGACCCCTACGAGCAGTACTTC. Amino acid sequence: CASSQGLADPYEQYF.

The chain couples TRBV19 to TRBJ1-5; D not resolved. CDR1 LNHDA and CDR2 SQIVND come from the germline V gene (reference sequence). The ends were cut back, 1 base at V and 2 bases at J, with 18 bases in the middle. The CDR3 covers 18 residues. DNA of the CDR3: TGTGCCAGTAGTATAGGTCGATATCGGGGTGTGGGCAATCAGCCCCAGCATTTT. Its protein product is CASSIGRYRGVGNQPQHF.

The chain recombines TRBV5-8 with TRBJ2-3, with D perhaps TRBD1 (5 bases). Trimming cost V 0 bases and J 5 bases, with 16 bases left between them. CDR1 is SGHTS, CDR2 YDEGEE, per germline. There are 16 residues in the CDR3. The CDR3 loop reads CASSLENKGLIDTQYF. The CDR3 nucleotides read TGTGCCAGCAGCTTGGAGAATAAGGGGCTGATAGATACGCAGTATTTT.

This chain links TRBV3-1 (or the pseudogene TRBV3-2) with TRBJ2-3; 8 bases match TRBD2. Germline CDR1 and CDR2: LGHDT and YNNKEL (reference sequence). J was trimmed by 2 bases and V by 9 bases; bases with no gene match: 4. The CDR3 is 13 amino acids. The CDR3 DNA reads as TGTGCCAGTTCGCGGGAGGCCACAGATACGCAGTATTTT. Amino acid sequence: CASSREATDTQYF.

V gene TRBV27 combines with J gene TRBJ2-1; D possibly corresponds to TRBD1 (6 bases). Germline V gene sequence: CDR1 MNHEY, CDR2 SMNVEV (reference sequence). CDR3 length equals 11 residues. The ends were cut back, 10 bases at V and 9 bases at J, with 13 bases in the middle. In DNA, the CDR3 is TGTGCCATACAACAGGGCTCTGAGCAGTTCTTC. It yields the protein CAIQQGSEQFF.

The chain recombines TRBV5-1 with TRBJ2-7, with 10 bases fitting TRBD2. The germline V gene has CDR1 SGHRS and CDR2 YFSETQ. The V gene end was trimmed by 4 bases and the J gene end by 3 bases; junction bases not matched to a gene: 4. CDR3 length: 14 amino acids. DNA of the CDR3: TGCGCCAGCAGCGGAACTAGCGGGGTCTACGAGCAGTACTTC. Encoded protein: CASSGTSGVYEQYF.

This chain links TRBV9 with TRBJ2-5; D possibly corresponds to TRBD2 (5 bases). The CDR3 is 15 residues long. CDR1 is SGDLS, CDR2 YYNGEE, per germline. With 0 bases removed from V and 4 bases from J, the gap between germline ends came to 13 bases. For the CDR3, the DNA is TGTGCCAGCAGCGTAGCGGGGAATTGGGCAGAGACCCAGTACTTC. Translating it yields CASSVAGNWAETQYF.

This clone was counted only a few times. The chain joins TRBV7-2 to TRBJ1-1; D gene uncertain. Germline loops: CDR1 SGHTA, CDR2 FQGNSA. This CDR3 is 15 amino acids long. Trimming shortened V by 3 bases and J by 5 bases, and 16 bases separated the two germline ends. CDR3: CASSFNTGKGTEAFF. The CDR3 nucleotides are TGTGCCAGCAGCTTTAATACGGGGAAGGGAACTGAAGCTTTCTTT. The full variable domain, in which reference TRBV7-2 and TRBJ1-1 provide the parts outside the CDR3, is GAGVSQSPSNKVTEKGKDVELRCDPISGHTALYWYRQSLGQGLEFLIYFQGNSAPDKSGLPSDRFSAERTGGSVSTLTIQRTQQEDSAVYLCASSFNTGKGTEAFFGQGTRLTVV.

The chain links TRBV5-1 to TRBJ2-3; TRBD1 is a possible D gene (6 bases). The CDR3 totals 13 residues. V lost 6 bases to trimming and J lost 0 bases, with 8 bases between them. Germline V gene data show CDR1 as SGHRS and CDR2 as YFSETQ. CDR3 in amino acids: CASKDSSTDTQYF. The CDR3 nucleotides read TGCGCCAGCAAGGACAGTAGCACAGATACGCAGTATTTT.

V and J are TRBV2 and TRBJ1-4; 9 nucleotides align to TRBD1. After removal of 5 bases from V and 5 bases from J, the junction contained 12 bases not matched to a gene. This CDR3 comprises 17 residues. The germline V gene encodes CDR1 SNHLY and CDR2 FYNNEI. The CDR3 bases are TGTGCCAGCAGTACCGAAGGGACAGGGCCGAAAAATGAAAAACTGTTTTTT. Protein sequence: CASSTEGTGPKNEKLFF.

This chain joins TRBV2 and TRBJ1-6, with 11 bases aligning to TRBD1. Germline values: CDR1 SNHLY, CDR2 FYNNEI. Trimming at V came to 9 bases and at J to 8 bases, leaving 9 bases not matched to a gene. The CDR3 contains 15 residues. Written as DNA, the CDR3 is TGTGCCAGTTTTCCCGGACAGGGGGCTTATTCACCCCTCCACTTT. It yields the protein CASFPGQGAYSPLHF.

The chain couples TRBV2 to TRBJ2-1, with 11 bases aligning to TRBD2. This CDR3 contains 15 residues. Trimming cost V 7 bases and J 4 bases; bases outside gene matches: 6. Germline-derived CDR1 and CDR2 are SNHLY and FYNNEI. CDR3 in DNA: TGTGCCAGCATGGCCGGGACTAGCGGATACAATGAGCAGTTCTTC. This translates into CASMAGTSGYNEQFF.

The chain uses TRBV6-1 and TRBJ1-2; D is ambiguous. Germline assignment: CDR1 MNHNS and CDR2 SASEGT. V dropped 3 bases and J dropped 4 bases, with 15 bases sitting between them. This CDR3 is 15 amino acids long. CDR3 in DNA: TGTGCCAGCAGTGACGGAGAGCGGGCCTTCTATGGCTACACCTTC. This encodes CASSDGERAFYGYTF.

The chain links TRBV7-2 to TRBJ2-5; unclear D gene. Trimming pared 2 bases from V and 5 bases from J, leaving 12 bases between. CDR1 and CDR2 (germline): SGHTA, FQGNSA. CDR3 length: 14 amino acids. The CDR3 region has the DNA TGTGCCAGCAGCTTATTACATAACGGGGAGACCCAGTACTTC. Encoded protein: CASSLLHNGETQYF.

This rearrangement joins TRBV11-2 to TRBJ2-3, with 8 bases lining up with TRBD2. The CDR3 consists of 15 residues. V was clipped by 3 bases and J by 5 bases; unmatched bases: 7. Looked up from germline, CDR1 is SGHAT and CDR2 is FQNNGV. CDR3 in amino acids: CASSFDGLAEDTQYF. DNA for the CDR3: TGTGCCAGCAGCTTCGATGGACTAGCCGAAGATACGCAGTATTTT.

The rearrangement uses TRBV30 and TRBJ1-2; the D is unclear. The CDR3 runs to 13 residues. CDR1 is GTSNPN and CDR2 is SVGIG in the germline V gene (reference sequence). V lost 0 bases and J lost 6, with 11 bases in between. Here the CDR3 reads CAWSVLLQDGYTF. The CDR3 DNA reads as TGTGCCTGGAGTGTTTTATTGCAGGATGGCTACACCTTC.

The chain links TRBV6-2 or TRBV6-3 to TRBJ2-7; 9 bases map to TRBD1. With 6 bases clipped from V and 2 bases from J, the junction kept 14 bases outside the gene matches. Germline CDR1 MNHEY, CDR2 SVGEGT. The CDR3 loop spans 17 amino acids. The CDR3 region has the DNA TGTGCCAGCAGCCCAAGAATCCGGGACAGGGACGCCTACGAGCAGTACTTC. Translated, it gives CASSPRIRDRDAYEQYF.

The genes are TRBV28 and TRBJ1-1; D is possibly TRBD1 (6 bases). The CDR3 has 14 amino acids. The V gene lost 5 bases and the J gene lost 1 base, with 11 bases spanning the gap. Germline V gene data show CDR1 as MDHEN and CDR2 as SYDVKM. The CDR3 sequence: CASSPGQRNTEAFF. The DNA of the CDR3 is TGTGCCAGCAGTCCAGGACAGAGGAACACTGAAGCTTTCTTT.

The chain couples TRBV30 to TRBJ1-2, with D possibly TRBD1 on 5 matching bases. The V and J ends lost 3 bases and 7 bases respectively, with 15 bases between them. The germline gives CDR1 GTSNPN, CDR2 SVGIG (reference sequence). The CDR3 runs to 13 residues. The DNA for the CDR3 is TGTGCCTGGAGAGGGGTCCCCAGCCTTGGCTACACCTTC. It yields the protein CAWRGVPSLGYTF.

In its sample, this clone was seen a few times. This sequence joins TRBV6-6 and TRBJ2-5, with 8 bases identical to TRBD1. Trimming cost V 4 bases and J 2 bases; bases outside gene matches: 6. The CDR3 length is 15 residues. The germline gives CDR1 MNHNY, CDR2 SVGAGI (reference sequence). CDR3 amino acids: CASSSHRTGQETQYF. CDR3 in DNA: TGTGCCAGCAGTTCCCATCGGACAGGGCAAGAGACCCAGTACTTC.

This clone was detected only once. The chain joins TRBV6-2 or TRBV6-3 to TRBJ2-2; D uncertain. Germline-derived CDR1 and CDR2 are MNHEY and SVGEGT. The CDR3 spans 16 residues. With 5 bases removed from V and 3 bases from J, the gap between germline ends came to 16 bases. The CDR3 loop is CASSKLPPIDTGELFF. The CDR3 coding sequence is TGTGCCAGCAGTAAACTTCCGCCCATAGACACCGGGGAGCTGTTTTTT.

The table lists this clone with a few counts. The V and J genes are TRBV7-8 and TRBJ1-5; no clear D. Trimming pared 6 bases from V and 0 bases from J, leaving 15 bases between. This CDR3 has 16 amino acids. Germline CDR1 is SGHVS and CDR2 is FQNEAQ. The CDR3 DNA reads as TGTGCCAGCAGACTAGAGCCACAGTATAGCAATCAGCCCCAGCATTTT. It specifies CASRLEPQYSNQPQHF.

This chain joins TRBV18 and TRBJ1-2, with D uncertain. The ends were cut back, 3 bases at V and 0 bases at J, with 11 bases in the middle. The germline V gene has CDR1 KGHSH and CDR2 LQKENI. The length of the CDR3 is 15 residues. The CDR3 DNA is TGTGCCAGCTCACCCCCAGGCAGGCCTAACTATGGCTACACCTTC. Translation: CASSPPGRPNYGYTF.